This TCR beta chain was recovered during a study of neurological immune-mediated disorders. Each sorted-subset library came from fewer than 1.3 million CD4+ or CD8+ T cells. The authors produced cDNA by 5'RACE using 10-nucleotide random UMIs. TCRdb passed the 5' RACE reads through MiXCR, listing each CDR3 protein once. The sample shows tens of thousands of distinct CDR3 sequences, around 6% of them seen only once. The specimen was CD4+ T cells from blood. The origin of this receptor is a woman between 35 and 50 years old in good health.

The CDR3 here is CASSIGVWNQPQHF. CDR3 nucleotide sequence: TGTGCCAGTAGTATTGGGGTCTGGAATCAGCCCCAGCATTTT. The chain is built from TRBV19 and TRBJ1-5; no clear D. The CDR3 has 14 amino acids. Per the germline V gene, CDR1 is LNHDA and CDR2 is SQIVND (reference sequence). The V end was cut by 3 bases, the J end by 4 bases, with 10 bases between.